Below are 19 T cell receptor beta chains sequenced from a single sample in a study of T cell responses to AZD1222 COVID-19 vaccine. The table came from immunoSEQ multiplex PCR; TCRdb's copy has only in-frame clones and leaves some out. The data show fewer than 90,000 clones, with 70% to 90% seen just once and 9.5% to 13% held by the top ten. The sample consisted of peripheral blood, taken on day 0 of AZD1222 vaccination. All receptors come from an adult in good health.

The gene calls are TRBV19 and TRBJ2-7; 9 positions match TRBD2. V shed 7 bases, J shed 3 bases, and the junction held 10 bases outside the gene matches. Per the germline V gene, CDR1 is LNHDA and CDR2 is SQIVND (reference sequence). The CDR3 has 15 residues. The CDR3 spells CASTRETSGIYEQYF. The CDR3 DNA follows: TGTGCCAGTACTAGGGAGACTAGCGGAATCTACGAGCAGTACTTC. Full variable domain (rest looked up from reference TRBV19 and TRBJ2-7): DGGITQSPKYLFRKEGQNVTLSCEQNLNHDAMYWYRQDPGQGLRLIYYSQIVNDFQKGDIAEGYSVSREKKESFPLTVTSAQKNPTAFYLCASTRETSGIYEQYFGPGTRLTVT.

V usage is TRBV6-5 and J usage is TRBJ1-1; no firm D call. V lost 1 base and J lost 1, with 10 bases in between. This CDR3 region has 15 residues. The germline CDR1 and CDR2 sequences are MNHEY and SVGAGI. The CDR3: CASSYLGPKNTEAFF. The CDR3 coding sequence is TGTGCCAGCAGTTACTTAGGACCAAAGAACACTGAAGCTTTCTTT.

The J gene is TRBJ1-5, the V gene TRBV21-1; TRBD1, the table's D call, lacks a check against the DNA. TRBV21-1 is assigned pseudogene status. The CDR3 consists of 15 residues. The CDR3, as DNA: TGTGCCAGCAGCAAAAACAAGATATGGTGTCAGCCCCAGCATTTT. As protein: CASSKNKIWCQPQHF.

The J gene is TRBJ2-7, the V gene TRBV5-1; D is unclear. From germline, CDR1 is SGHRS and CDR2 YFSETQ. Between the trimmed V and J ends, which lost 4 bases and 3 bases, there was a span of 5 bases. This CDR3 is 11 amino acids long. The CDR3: CASSGNYEQYF. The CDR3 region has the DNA TGCGCCAGCAGCGGTAACTACGAGCAGTACTTC.

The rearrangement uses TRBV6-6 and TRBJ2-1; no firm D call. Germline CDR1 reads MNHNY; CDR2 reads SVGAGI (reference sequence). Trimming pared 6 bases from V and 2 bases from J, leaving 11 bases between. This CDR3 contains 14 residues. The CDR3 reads CASSPFQTYNEQFF. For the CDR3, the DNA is TGTGCCAGCAGCCCCTTCCAGACCTACAATGAGCAGTTCTTC.

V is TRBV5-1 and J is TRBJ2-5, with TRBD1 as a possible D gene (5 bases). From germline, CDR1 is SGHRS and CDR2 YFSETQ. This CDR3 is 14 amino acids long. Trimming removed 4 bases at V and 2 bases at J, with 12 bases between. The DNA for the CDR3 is TGCGCCAGCAGCGCAGTGACAGATCAAGAGACCCAGTACTTC. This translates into CASSAVTDQETQYF.

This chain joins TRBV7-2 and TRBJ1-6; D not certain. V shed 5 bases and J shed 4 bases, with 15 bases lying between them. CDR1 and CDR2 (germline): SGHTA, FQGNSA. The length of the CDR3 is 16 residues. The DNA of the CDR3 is TGTGCCAGCAGCCCCCCTGAGTTGGCTTATAATTCACCCCTCCACTTT. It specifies CASSPPELAYNSPLHF. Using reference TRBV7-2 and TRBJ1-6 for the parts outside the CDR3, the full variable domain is GAGVSQSPSNKVTEKGKDVELRCDPISGHTALYWYRQSLGQGLEFLIYFQGNSAPDKSGLPSDRFSAERTGGSVSTLTIQRTQQEDSAVYLCASSPPELAYNSPLHFGNGTRLTVT.

The CDR3 coding sequence is TGCGCCAGCAGTGGGACAGGGGTGGAGACCCAGTACTTC. Protein sequence: CASSGTGVETQYF. V usage is TRBV10-1 and J usage is TRBJ2-5, with 9 bases fitting TRBD1. CDR3 length equals 13 residues. Germline trimming cut 4 bases from V and 5 bases from J; bases unmatched to any gene: 2. From germline, CDR1 is WNHNN and CDR2 SYGVQD (reference sequence).

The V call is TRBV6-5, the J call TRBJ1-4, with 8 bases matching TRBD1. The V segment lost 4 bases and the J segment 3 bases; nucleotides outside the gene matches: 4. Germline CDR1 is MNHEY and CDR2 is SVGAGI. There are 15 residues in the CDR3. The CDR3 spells CASSFDRGANEKLFF. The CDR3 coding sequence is TGTGCCAGCAGTTTCGACAGGGGAGCTAATGAAAAACTGTTTTTT.

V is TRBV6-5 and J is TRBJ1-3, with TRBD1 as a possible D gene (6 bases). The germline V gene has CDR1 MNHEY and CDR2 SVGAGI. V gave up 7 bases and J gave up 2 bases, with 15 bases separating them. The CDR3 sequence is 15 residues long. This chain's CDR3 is CASKSPGAPGNTIYF. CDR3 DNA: TGTGCCAGCAAGTCTCCGGGGGCGCCTGGAAACACCATATATTTT.

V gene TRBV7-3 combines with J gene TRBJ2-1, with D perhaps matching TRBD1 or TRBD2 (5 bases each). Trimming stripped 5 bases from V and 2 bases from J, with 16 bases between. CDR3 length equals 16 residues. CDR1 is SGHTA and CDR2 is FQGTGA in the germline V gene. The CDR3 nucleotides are TGTGCCAGCAGCGACACCGGGACGGAGCCCTACAATGAGCAGTTCTTC. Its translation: CASSDTGTEPYNEQFF.

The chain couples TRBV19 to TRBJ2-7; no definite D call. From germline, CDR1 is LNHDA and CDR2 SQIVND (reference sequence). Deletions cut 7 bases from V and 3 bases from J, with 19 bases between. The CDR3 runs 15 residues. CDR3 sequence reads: CASTRSGPLGYEQYV. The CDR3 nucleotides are TGTGCCAGTACCCGCTCCGGTCCATTAGGCTACGAGCAGTACGTC.

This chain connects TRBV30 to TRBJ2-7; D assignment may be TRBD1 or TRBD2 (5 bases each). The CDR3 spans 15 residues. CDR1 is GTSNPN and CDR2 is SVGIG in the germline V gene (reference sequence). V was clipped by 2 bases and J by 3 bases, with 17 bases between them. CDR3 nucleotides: TGTGCCTGGAGTCGACCGGGGCGAACCCTCTACGAGCAGTACTTC. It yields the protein CAWSRPGRTLYEQYF.

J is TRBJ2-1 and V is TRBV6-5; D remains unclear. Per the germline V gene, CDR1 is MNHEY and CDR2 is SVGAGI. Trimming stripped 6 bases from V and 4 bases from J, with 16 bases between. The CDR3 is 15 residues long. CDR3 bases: TGTGCCAGCAGGGCCCCTGGCGGCCCTTACAATGAGCAGTTCTTC. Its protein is CASRAPGGPYNEQFF.

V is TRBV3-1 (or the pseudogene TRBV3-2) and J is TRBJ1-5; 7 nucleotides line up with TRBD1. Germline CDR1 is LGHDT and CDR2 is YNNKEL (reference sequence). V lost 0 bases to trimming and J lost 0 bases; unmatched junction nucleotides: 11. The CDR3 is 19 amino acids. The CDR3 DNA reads TGTGCCAGCAGCCAAGACCCACTAGGGACAGAGATTAGCAATCAGCCCCAGCATTTT. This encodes CASSQDPLGTEISNQPQHF.

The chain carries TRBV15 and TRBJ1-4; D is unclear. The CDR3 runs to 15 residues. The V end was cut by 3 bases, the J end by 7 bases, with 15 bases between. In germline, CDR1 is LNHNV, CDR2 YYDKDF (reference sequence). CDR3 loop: CATSSAPGEPEKLFF. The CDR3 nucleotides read TGTGCCACCAGCAGTGCCCCGGGTGAGCCTGAAAAACTGTTTTTT.

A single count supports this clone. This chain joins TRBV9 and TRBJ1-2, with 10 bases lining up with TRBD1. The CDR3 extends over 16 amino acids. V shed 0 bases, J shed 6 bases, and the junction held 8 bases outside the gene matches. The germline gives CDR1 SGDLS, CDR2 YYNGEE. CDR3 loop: CASSVGTTGGKDGYTF. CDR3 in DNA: TGTGCCAGCAGCGTAGGGACGACAGGGGGCAAGGATGGCTACACCTTC.

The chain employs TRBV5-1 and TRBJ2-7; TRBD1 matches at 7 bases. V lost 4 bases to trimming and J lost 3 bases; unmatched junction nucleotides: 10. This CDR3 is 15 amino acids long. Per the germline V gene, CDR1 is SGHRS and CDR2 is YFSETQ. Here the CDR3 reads CASSASGTEVYEQYV. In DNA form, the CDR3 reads TGCGCCAGCAGCGCATCCGGGACAGAGGTCTACGAGCAGTACGTC.

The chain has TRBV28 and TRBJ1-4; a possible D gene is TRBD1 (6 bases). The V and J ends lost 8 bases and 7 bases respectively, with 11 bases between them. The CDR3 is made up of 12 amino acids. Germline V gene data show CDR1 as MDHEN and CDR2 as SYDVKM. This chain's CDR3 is CASSGVSEKLFF. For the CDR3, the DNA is TGTGCCAGCTCAGGGGTGAGTGAAAAACTGTTTTTT.